A selection of T cell receptor beta chains follows, all from one sample in a study of blood T cell repertoires in COVID-19. Sequencing used immunoSEQ multiplex PCR; TCRdb keeps in-frame clones, though not all of them. The sample shows approximately 250,000 clones, 88% of them seen only once. What was sequenced was PBMCs or T cells enriched from blood (not recorded which). The receptors originated from a woman aged 25 to 45 who had recovered from COVID-19. The CDR3 runs from the conserved cysteine through the conserved F or W. The order of the fields is D gene, V gene, clone size, J gene, CDR3 DNA, CDR3 protein. A D gene is named only where the DNA matches it firmly. Expanded clones are given a class, and other clones once, few, many or no size at all.

TRBD2	TRBV18	.	TRBJ2-3	TGTGCCAGCTCACCATGGGCGTGGAGTCCGGGACTAGCTTCGGCAACAGATACGCAGTATTTT	CASSPWAWSPGLASATDTQYF
.	TRBV28	.	TRBJ1-4	TGTGCCACCTCCCGGGGTGAAAAACTGTTTTTT	CATSRGEKLFF
.	TRBV7-3	.	TRBJ1-4	TGTGCCAGCAGCTTATTCGGGGGGACGGATGAAAAACTGTTTTTT	CASSLFGGTDEKLFF
TRBD2	TRBV9	.	TRBJ2-1	TGTGCCAGCAGCGTCGCTAGCGGGGGATACAATGAGCAGTTCTTC	CASSVASGGYNEQFF
TRBD1	TRBV28	.	TRBJ1-6	TGTGCCAGCAGTCCTTCCCGGACAGGGTATAATTCACCCCTCCACTTT	CASSPSRTGYNSPLHF
TRBD2	TRBV11-3	.	TRBJ2-1	TGTGCCAGCAGCTTGGCACTTAGCGGGGGGGAGAATGAGCAGTTCTTC	CASSLALSGGENEQFF
.	TRBV28	.	TRBJ1-2	TGTGCCAGCAGTTTAGACAACAGGGTGAGAATCTATGGCTACACCTTC	CASSLDNRVRIYGYTF
TRBD1	TRBV3-1/TRBV3-2	.	TRBJ1-2	TGTGCCAGCAGGGTGGGACAGGGGCGGGATGGCTACACCTTC	CASRVGQGRDGYTF
.	TRBV2	.	TRBJ1-2	TGTGCCACCCTATACTCCGGGAGACCTGGCTACACCTTC	CATLYSGRPGYTF
TRBD1	TRBV5-1	.	TRBJ2-5	TGCGCCAGCAGCTTGGAGGTTACAGGGGGCGGTAGGACCCAGTACTTC	CASSLEVTGGGRTQYF
TRBD1	TRBV29-1	.	TRBJ1-3	TGCAGCGGTTGGGAACCCGGACAGGGCGGAAACACCATATATTTT	CSGWEPGQGGNTIYF
TRBD2	TRBV10-3	once	TRBJ2-7	TGTGCCATCAGTGGAGCGGGGGGGGTCTCCTACGAGCAGTACTTC	CAISGAGGVSYEQYF
TRBD1	TRBV5-4	.	TRBJ1-3	TGTGCCAGCAGCTACGACAGGGAACTTGGGAACACCATATATTTT	CASSYDRELGNTIYF
.	TRBV7-2	.	TRBJ2-3	TGTGCCAGCAGCTTAGCTCTATGGAGGCGCAGCACAGATACGCAGTATTTT	CASSLALWRRSTDTQYF
.	TRBV9	.	TRBJ1-1	TGTGCCAGCAGCGGACCCGGGGAAGGCACTGAAGCTTTCTTT	CASSGPGEGTEAFF
.	TRBV15	.	TRBJ1-4	TGTGCCACCAGCAGAGATTTAACAGAAAAACTGTTTTTT	CATSRDLTEKLFF
.	TRBV11-3	.	TRBJ1-3	TGTGCCAGCAGCGTGCACTCCCTAAACACCATATATTTT	CASSVHSLNTIYF
.	TRBV14	.	TRBJ1-3	TGTGCCAGCAGCCAATGGGGCAACACCATATATTTT	CASSQWGNTIYF
TRBD1	TRBV10-3	.	TRBJ1-5	TGTGCCATCAGTGAGGATTGGGGAGACAGGGATAGCAATCAGCCCCAGCATTTT	CAISEDWGDRDSNQPQHF
.	TRBV7-9	.	TRBJ2-5	TGTGCCAGCAGCTCCCAGGGGGGAGAGACCCAGTACTTC	CASSSQGGETQYF
.	TRBV5-4	.	TRBJ2-7	TGTGCCAGCAGCATCACAGGGTCCTACGAGCAGTACTTC	CASSITGSYEQYF
.	TRBV11-2	.	TRBJ2-1	TGTGCCAGCAGCCTGCCTCGAAGAGTATACTACTACAATGAGCAGTTCTTC	CASSLPRRVYYYNEQFF
TRBD2	TRBV30	few	TRBJ2-3	TGTGCCTGGAGTCAAATACGGATACTAGCGGGAAGCGCAGATACGCAGTATTTT	CAWSQIRILAGSADTQYF
.	TRBV5-1	.	TRBJ2-5	TGCGCCAGCAGTGTAGGGGCAGGGAGGGAGACCCAGTACTTC	CASSVGAGRETQYF
TRBD1	TRBV28	once	TRBJ1-2	TGTGCCAGCAGTTTCGGACAGGGAAGGTGGTATGGCTACACCTTC	CASSFGQGRWYGYTF
.	TRBV7-9	few	TRBJ2-1	TGTGCCAGTAGATCCGTAATGCGGGCAAATGAGCAGTTCTTC	CASRSVMRANEQFF
TRBD1	TRBV4-1	.	TRBJ2-7	TGCGCCAGCAGCCAAACCCCGGGACAGGGGAAGAACGAGCAGTACTTC	CASSQTPGQGKNEQYF
.	TRBV4-1	few	TRBJ2-1	TGCGCCAGCAGCCAAGATGATCGGCAGGCTGAGTTCTTC	CASSQDDRQAEFF
.	TRBV10-3	.	TRBJ1-1	TGTGCCGTACAAGGGGGGAACACTGAAGCTTTCTTT	CAVQGGNTEAFF